This entry is about one TCR beta chain. Its antigen remains unknown. The lymph nodes were axillary draining lymph nodes from breast cancer patients. The sample comes from a study of breast tumors, draining lymph nodes, adjacent tissues. Findings of the study overall: The data were judged consistent with most tumor T cells coming from lymph node and expanding in tumor. Data only fit, rather than demonstrated, lymph node origin of most tumor T cells. Luminal-like breast cancer showed significantly greater tumor-nontumor repertoire similarity than basal-like breast cancer did. Compared with lymph nodes, tumors were less diverse; compared with nontumor tissue, more.

TCRdb reanalysed the multiplex PCR reads using MiXCR and keeps one entry per CDR3 protein. The sample has around 150,000 distinct CDR3 sequences, around a third seen once. V was cut by 5 bases and J by 4 bases, with 16 bases left in between. Germline V gene data show CDR1 as SGHTA and CDR2 as FQGNSA. This CDR3 has 15 amino acids. The receptor was isolated from a female donor with breast cancer. Some clones in this sample may be carry-over from other donors' samples. Sequencing input: axillary lymph node tissue. The chain employs TRBV7-2 and TRBJ2-3, with unresolved D. CDR3 loop: CASSTDIGWADTQYF. In DNA, the CDR3 is TGTGCCAGCAGCACCGACATAGGGTGGGCAGATACGCAGTATTTT.